The clone carrying this T cell receptor beta chain was observed a few times. Its target is not known. This entry is derived from a study of beta chain features in type 1 diabetes. Researchers reported sorting CD4+ naive, central memory, regulatory and stem cell-like memory cells via CD45RO/CCR7/CD25/CD127/CD95/CD27. Sorting produced populations that all topped 95% purity. As every portion of the isolated RNA was reverse transcribed, the sequencing read expressed TCRB transcripts. Method: immunoSEQ multiplex PCR; TCRdb's copy keeps in-frame clones and lacks some. The sample has about 160,000 clones; around 9% are singletons. Germline values: CDR1 SNHLY, CDR2 FYNNEI. The length of the CDR3 is 14 residues. With V trimmed by 4 bases and J by 5 bases, 5 bases remained unmatched. Broader study findings: Individuals with type 1 diabetes displayed fewer insertions and more deletions at VDJ junctions. In all four CD4+ subsets, TCRB CDR3 length was significantly, moderately reduced in type 1 diabetes.

The chain is built from TRBV2 and TRBJ1-5, with 7 positions matching TRBD1. The sequencing sample was made of central memory CD4+ T cells from blood. The TCR sequence derives from a woman under 40 with type 1 diabetes. The DNA for the CDR3 is TGTGCCAGCAGTGGGGACAGTCAATATCAGCCCCAGCATTTT. Amino acids: CASSGDSQYQPQHF.